This passage covers 10 T cell receptor beta chains from one sample sequenced in a study of CD8 T cells in ankylosing spondylitis. Their target antigens are unknown. General study points: For ankylosing spondylitis blood, a TCR beta motif of about eight highly homologous variants appeared characteristic.

One entry per CDR3 protein, called by TCRdb with MiXCR from the 5' RACE reads. The sample yields hundreds of thousands of distinct CDR3 sequences, about 18% seen once. Sequenced input: blood, either unsorted or a sorted T cell fraction (not recorded which). These receptors came from a male donor with ankylosing spondylitis.

This sequence joins TRBV6-6 and TRBJ2-7; TRBD2 matches 8 bases. The CDR3 is 16 amino acids. V lost 5 bases to trimming and J lost 3 bases; unmatched junction nucleotides: 12. Per germline, CDR1 MNHNY and CDR2 SVGAGI (reference sequence). CDR3: CASSIGGGTQGYEQYF. CDR3 in DNA: TGTGCCAGCAGTATCGGGGGGGGGACCCAAGGCTACGAGCAGTACTTC.

This clonotype occurred many times. The V and J genes are TRBV5-1 and TRBJ2-7; D gene unclear. The CDR3 extends over 13 amino acids. Trimming removed 2 bases from V and 2 bases from J, with 8 bases in between. Germline V gene lookup returns CDR1 SGHRS and CDR2 YFSETQ. Here the CDR3 reads CASSFETTYEQYF. The CDR3 DNA reads as TGCGCCAGCAGCTTTGAAACGACCTACGAGCAGTACTTC. The full variable domain, in which reference TRBV5-1 and TRBJ2-7 provide the parts outside the CDR3, is KAGVTQTPRYLIKTRGQQVTLSCSPISGHRSVSWYQQTPGQGLQFLFEYFSETQRNKGNFPGRFSGRQFSNSRSEMNVSTLELGDSALYLCASSFETTYEQYFGPGTRLTVT.

In this sample, this clonotype turned up a few times. This rearrangement joins TRBV4-1 to TRBJ2-7, with D maybe TRBD2 (5 bases). V was clipped by 3 bases and J by 0 bases, with 12 bases between them. This CDR3 is 15 amino acids long. The germline V gene encodes CDR1 MGHRA and CDR2 YSYEKL. The CDR3 nucleotides read TGCGCCAGCAGCCATACTAGGGTGAGCTCCTACGAGCAGTACTTC. Amino acid sequence: CASSHTRVSSYEQYF.

The chain joins TRBV28 to TRBJ2-2; D is ambiguous. This CDR3 comprises 12 residues. Germline V gene lookup returns CDR1 MDHEN and CDR2 SYDVKM. The V end was cut by 3 bases, the J end by 6 bases, with 5 bases between. The CDR3 spells CASSFLPGELFF. The DNA for the CDR3 is TGTGCCAGCAGTTTCTTGCCCGGGGAGCTGTTTTTT.

This chain uses TRBV7-9 with TRBJ2-7; 8 bases agree with TRBD2. Losses at the gene ends were 1 base for V and 5 bases for J; bases not matched to a gene: 13. The CDR3 contains 17 residues. Looked up from germline, CDR1 is SEHNR and CDR2 is FQNEAQ (reference sequence). In DNA form, the CDR3 reads TGTGCCAGCAGCTTAGATCCCGGGCTAGCGGGTCTCAACGAGCAGTACTTC. This encodes CASSLDPGLAGLNEQYF.

This CDR3 reads CASRTRDRGTDTQYF. The CDR3 nucleotides read TGTGCCAGCAGGACCCGGGACAGGGGCACAGATACGCAGTATTTT. The chain employs TRBV2 and TRBJ2-3; TRBD1 aligns across 9 bases. V gave up 6 bases and J gave up 1 base; unmatched junction bases: 5. This CDR3 is 15 amino acids long. Germline V gives CDR1 SNHLY, CDR2 FYNNEI.

The chain recombines TRBV28 with TRBJ2-5; the D call may be TRBD1 or TRBD2 (6 bases each). In germline, CDR1 is MDHEN, CDR2 SYDVKM. V was cut by 4 bases and J by 0 bases, with 9 bases left in between. The CDR3 is 14 amino acids. DNA of the CDR3: TGTGCCAGCAGTTGGGGGGCTAACCAAGAGACCCAGTACTTC. Translation gives CASSWGANQETQYF.

The V gene is TRBV7-8, the J gene TRBJ2-7, with unresolved D. Germline CDR1 and CDR2: SGHVS and FQNEAQ. This CDR3 has 14 amino acids. The V end lost 4 bases, the J end lost 5 bases, and 15 bases lay between the germline ends. The CDR3 reads CASSWRPPVDEQYF. CDR3 nucleotides: TGTGCCAGCAGCTGGAGACCACCAGTGGACGAGCAGTACTTC.

A word on this clonotype: The junction and the germline gene differ at one end; a read error may be behind it. The gene calls are TRBV3-1 and TRBJ1-5; no definite D call. Germline loops: CDR1 LGHDT, CDR2 YNNKEL (reference sequence). The CDR3 sequence is 17 residues long. The CDR3 sequence is CASCQEGFVEPNQPQHF. The CDR3 DNA reads TGTGCCAGCTGCCAAGAAGGATTCGTCGAACCCAATCAGCCCCAGCATTTT.

The chain joins TRBV27 to TRBJ2-2; 12 positions agree with TRBD2. J lost 4 bases, V lost 4 bases, and 13 bases had no gene match. CDR3 length: 19 amino acids. The germline V gene encodes CDR1 MNHEY and CDR2 SMNVEV (reference sequence). The CDR3 region has the DNA TGTGCCAGCAGTTCGCCCGAGACTAGCGGGAGTTGGAGCACCGGGGAGCTGTTTTTT. It is translated as CASSSPETSGSWSTGELFF.